The clone carrying this TCR beta chain was counted between two and nine times. What it binds is unknown. Extracted RNA was reverse transcribed into cDNA, the sequencing template. The method was immunoSEQ multiplex PCR; TCRdb's version includes in-frame clones alone and lacks a portion of them. The sample carries 180,000 or so clones, approximately 49% recorded once. The sample is drawn from a study of CD8+ T cells in alopecia areata. Study-wide background: Twice a day, 5 to 10 mg of oral tofacitinib was administered to treated patients. Study outcomes and limitations: Scalp clonality decreased significantly with tofacitinib, and so did expanded CD8+ clones among the top 100.

CDR3 size: 14 residues. Germline CDR1 SGHNT, CDR2 YYREEE (reference sequence). Trimming took 0 bases from V and 4 from J; bases not matched to a gene: 3. Described treatment: oral pan-JAK inhibitor, 5-10 mg twice daily. This clonotype originated in a human donor with alopecia areata. Sequencing was performed on CD8+ T cells sorted from blood, taken around week 52, from a patient treated with tofacitinib. The chain joins TRBV5-4 to TRBJ2-5, with TRBD1 matching over 7 bases. The CDR3 DNA reads TGTGCCAGCAGCTTGGTGGGACAGCCAGAGACCCAGTACTTC. Protein: CASSLVGQPETQYF. The full variable domain, rest sourced from reference TRBV5-4 and TRBJ2-5, is ETGVTQSPTHLIKTRGQQVTLRCSSQSGHNTVSWYQQALGQGPQFIFQYYREEENGRGNFPPRFSGLQFPNYSSELNVNALELDDSALYLCASSLVGQPETQYFGPGTRLLVL.